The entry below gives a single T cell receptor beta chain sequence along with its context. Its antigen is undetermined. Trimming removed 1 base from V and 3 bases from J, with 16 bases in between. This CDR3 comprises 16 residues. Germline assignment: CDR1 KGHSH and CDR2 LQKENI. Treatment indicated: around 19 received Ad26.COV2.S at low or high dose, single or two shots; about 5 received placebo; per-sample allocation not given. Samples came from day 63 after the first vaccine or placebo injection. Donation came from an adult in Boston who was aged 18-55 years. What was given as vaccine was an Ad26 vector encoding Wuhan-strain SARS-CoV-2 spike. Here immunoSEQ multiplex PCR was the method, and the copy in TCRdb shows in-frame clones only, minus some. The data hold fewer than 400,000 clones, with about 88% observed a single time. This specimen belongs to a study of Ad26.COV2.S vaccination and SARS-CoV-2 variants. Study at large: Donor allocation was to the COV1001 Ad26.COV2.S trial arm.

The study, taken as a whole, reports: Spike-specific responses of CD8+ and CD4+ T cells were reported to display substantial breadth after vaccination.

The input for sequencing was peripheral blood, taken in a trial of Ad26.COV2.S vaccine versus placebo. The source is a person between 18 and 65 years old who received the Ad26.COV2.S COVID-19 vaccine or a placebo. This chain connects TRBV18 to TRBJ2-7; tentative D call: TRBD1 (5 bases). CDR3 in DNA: TGTGCCAGCTCACCACAGGGGCGCAGGAAAGGCTACGAGCAGTACTTC. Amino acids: CASSPQGRRKGYEQYF.